The clone carrying this T cell receptor (beta chain) was recorded a few times. These data originate in a study of blood T cell repertoires in COVID-19. Study-level information: Specimens from acute and convalescent COVID-19 originated in the United States, Italy and Spain.

CDR1 is SGDLS and CDR2 is YYNGEE in the germline V gene. The length of the CDR3 is 18 residues. The trim removed 3 bases at V and 0 bases at J, leaving 13 bases unmatched. The table came from immunoSEQ multiplex PCR; TCRdb's copy has only in-frame clones and leaves some out. Here the sample spans about 200,000 clones, approximately 85% being singletons. Recruitment covered 25 or so US areas and drew participants whose ages spanned roughly 18 to 100 years. Sequencing used PBMCs or T cells enriched from blood (not recorded which). The chain carries TRBV9 and TRBJ1-1, with TRBD1 matching 8 bases. The clonotype comes from a man between 35 and 55 years old who had recovered from COVID-19. The CDR3 DNA is TGTGCCAGCAGCGCGAGAGGGAGGGGGACAGGAGTGAACACTGAAGCTTTCTTT. This encodes CASSARGRGTGVNTEAFF. Variable domain in full (rest from reference TRBV9 and TRBJ1-1): DSGVTQTPKHLITATGQRVTLRCSPRSGDLSVYWYQQSLDQGLQFLIQYYNGEERAKGNILERFSAQQFPDLHSELNLSSLELGDSALYFCASSARGRGTGVNTEAFFGQGTRLTVV.